Listed below are T cell receptor beta chains from one sample, sequenced in a study of control samples from healthy donors and cancer patients. Clones were sequenced by immunoSEQ multiplex PCR, and TCRdb holds only the in-frame ones, with some missing. The table has about 120,000 clones, approximately 90% seen once; the top ten hold 3.4%. Sample: blood. Receptors originate from a man aged 40-49 years in good health. The CDR3 runs from the conserved cysteine through the conserved F or W. Each record gives: V gene, D gene, J gene, clone size, CDR3 length, CDR3 DNA, CDR3 protein. A D gene is named only where the DNA matches it firmly. Size values are once, few and many counts, or a class for expanded clones, and some rows have none.

>TRBV2|TRBD2|TRBJ2-3|-|16
TGTGCCAGCAGACCAATGATTAGCGGGGCAACAGATACGCAGTATTTT
CASRPMISGATDTQYF
>TRBV30|-|TRBJ1-1|-|12
TGTGCCTGGAGTGTCACACACACTGAAGCTTTCTTT
CAWSVTHTEAFF
>TRBV2|-|TRBJ1-4|-|15
TGTGCCAGCAGTGAGCGGGAGGGAAGTAATGAAAAACTGTTTTTT
CASSEREGSNEKLFF
>TRBV18|TRBD1|TRBJ1-5|-|16
TGTGCCAGCTCACTCGACAGGGCTTATAGCAATCAGCCCCAGCATTTT
CASSLDRAYSNQPQHF
>TRBV1|-|TRBJ1-2|-|9
TGCACCCCACAGGGTGGCTACACCTTC
CTPQGGYTF
>TRBV5-1|-|TRBJ2-3|-|16
TGCGCCAGCAGCGGAAACCCACTAAGCGTGTCGGATACGCAGTATTTT
CASSGNPLSVSDTQYF
>TRBV6-5|-|TRBJ1-1|-|13
TGTGCCAGCAGTTACCATACTGGCACTGAAGCTTTCTTT
CASSYHTGTEAFF
>TRBV5-4|-|TRBJ1-1|-|14
TGTGCCAGCAGCTTGGCCCCCGAAGGCACTGAAGCTTTCTTT
CASSLAPEGTEAFF
>TRBV7-8|-|TRBJ1-1|-|13
TGTGCCAGCAGCTTACTAGACAACACTGAAGCTTTCTTT
CASSLLDNTEAFF
>TRBV6-1|TRBD1|TRBJ1-2|-|14
TGTGCCAGCAGTGAAGGGACAGGGAACTATGGCTACACCTTC
CASSEGTGNYGYTF
>TRBV19|-|TRBJ1-2|-|14
TGTGCCAGTAGTCCTCAGACGGGTAACTATGGCTACACCTTC
CASSPQTGNYGYTF
>TRBV4-3|-|TRBJ1-6|-|15
TGCGCCAGCAGCCAAGATAGGGCATATAATTCACCCCTCCACTTT
CASSQDRAYNSPLHF
>TRBV6-2/TRBV6-3|-|TRBJ2-7|-|12
TGTGCCAGCAGCACAGGGTCCTACGAGCAGTACTTC
CASSTGSYEQYF
>TRBV9|TRBD1|TRBJ1-2|-|16
TGTGCCAGCAGCGTAGTACTTGAGGGGACAGGGGATGGCTACACCTTC
CASSVVLEGTGDGYTF
>TRBV12-3/TRBV12-4|TRBD2|TRBJ2-1|-|12
TGTGCCAGCAGTTTATGGGGGGGTGAGCAGTTCTTC
CASSLWGGEQFF
>TRBV30|TRBD1|TRBJ1-1|-|14
TGTGCCTGGAGCGGACAGGGTGGGAACACTGAAGCTTTCTTT
CAWSGQGGNTEAFF
>TRBV5-1|TRBD2|TRBJ2-3|-|15
TGCGCCAGCAGCTTTACTAGCGGGGGGACAGATACGCAGTATTTT
CASSFTSGGTDTQYF
>TRBV2|TRBD1|TRBJ1-4|-|14
TGTGCCAGCAGCCGGACAGGGAGAAATGAAAAACTGTTTTTT
CASSRTGRNEKLFF
>TRBV11-2|-|TRBJ2-7|-|12
TGTGCCAGCAGCTTAGATAGCCCTCAGAAATACTTC
CASSLDSPQKYF
>TRBV3-1/TRBV3-2|TRBD1|TRBJ1-2|-|13
TGTGCCAGCAGAGGCCTAAGGGGGCGAGGCTACACCTTC
CASRGLRGRGYTF
>TRBV14|TRBD1|TRBJ2-5|-|16
TGTGCCAGCAGCCAAGAGACAGGGGGAGTGTTCGAGACCCAGTACTTC
CASSQETGGVFETQYF
>TRBV6-4|-|TRBJ1-1|few|13
TGTGCCAGCAGTGAATTCGAGGGCACTGAAGCTTTCTTT
CASSEFEGTEAFF
>TRBV2|TRBD1|TRBJ1-2|-|16
TGTGCCAGCAGTGAACAGGGACAGGGGGCGCGAGGCGGCTACACCTTC
CASSEQGQGARGGYTF
>TRBV6-2/TRBV6-3|-|TRBJ2-1|-|16
TGTGCCAGCAGTTACGGGGTAGCGGCCTCCTACAATGAGCAGTTCTTC
CASSYGVAASYNEQFF
>TRBV24-1|-|TRBJ2-2|-|14
TGTGCCACCAGTGTGCGGGGCGACGCCGGGGAGCTGTTTTTT
CATSVRGDAGELFF
>TRBV6-1|TRBD1|TRBJ2-1|-|16
TGTGCCAGCAGTGACCCGGGACAGGGTTTGTCCAATGAGCAGTTCTTC
CASSDPGQGLSNEQFF
>TRBV12-3/TRBV12-4|-|TRBJ1-4|-|12
TGTGCCAGCAGTTTGGGGGATGAAAAACTGTTTTTT
CASSLGDEKLFF
>TRBV25-1|TRBD1|TRBJ2-7|-|15
TGTGCCAGCAGTGATAGTGGGACAGGGGCCTACGAGCAGTACTTC
CASSDSGTGAYEQYF
>TRBV6-2/TRBV6-3|-|TRBJ2-7|once|13
TGTGCCAGCAGTTATTTATCGGTCTACGAGCAGTACTTC
CASSYLSVYEQYF
>TRBV10-3|-|TRBJ2-7|-|12
TGTGCCATCGGGCAGGGCTCCTACGAGCAGTACTTC
CAIGQGSYEQYF
>TRBV6-5|-|TRBJ1-5|medium-sized|15
TGTGCCAGCAGGAATGACAGGTATAGCAATCAGCCCCAGCATTTT
CASRNDRYSNQPQHF
>TRBV10-3|-|TRBJ2-1|once|14
TGTGCCATCAGTGGAACAGGGAAGGGCAATGAGCAGTTCTTC
CAISGTGKGNEQFF
>TRBV2|TRBD1|TRBJ1-2|once|14
TGTGCCAGCAGTCGGGACAGCCTTAACTATGGCTACACCTTC
CASSRDSLNYGYTF
>TRBV14|-|TRBJ1-6|-|16
TGTGCCAGCAGCCAAGACGTTCCAGGGAGACGATCACCCCTCCACTTT
CASSQDVPGRRSPLHF
>TRBV5-5|TRBD1|TRBJ1-6|-|13
TGTGCCAGCAGCCTGACAGGGGACTCACCCCTCCACTTT
CASSLTGDSPLHF
>TRBV30|TRBD1|TRBJ1-2|-|12
TGTGCCTGGAGTGTATACAGGGGCGGCTACACCTTC
CAWSVYRGGYTF
>TRBV6-1|TRBD1|TRBJ2-3|-|19
TGTGCCAGCAGTGAAGCGAACGACAGGGGATATCGGGATGGAGATACGCAGTATTTT
CASSEANDRGYRDGDTQYF
>TRBV28|TRBD1|TRBJ1-2|-|14
TGTGCCAGCAGTTATGGACAGGGGGCCTATGGCTACACCTTC
CASSYGQGAYGYTF
>TRBV9|TRBD1|TRBJ2-5|-|14
TGTGCCAGCACTCCGGGACAGGGAAGAGAGACCCAGTACTTC
CASTPGQGRETQYF
>TRBV30|-|TRBJ1-3|-|14
TGTGCCTGGAGTCAAGGAGCTTCTGGAAACACCATATATTTT
CAWSQGASGNTIYF
>TRBV29-1|-|TRBJ1-1|-|12
TGCAGCGTAAGTCAGGGTAGGTCTGAAGCTTTCTTT
CSVSQGRSEAFF
>TRBV25-1|-|TRBJ1-4|-|14
TGTGCCAGCAGTGAATGGTTAGGGAATGAAAAACTGTTTTTT
CASSEWLGNEKLFF
>TRBV21-1|-|TRBJ1-3|-|14
TGTGCCAGCAGCACCCAGGGTTTGAAAAACACCATATATTTT
CASSTQGLKNTIYF
>TRBV3-1/TRBV3-2|TRBD1|TRBJ1-1|-|13
TGTGCCAGCAGACCCACGACAGGGAGTGGAGCTTTCTTT
CASRPTTGSGAFF
>TRBV5-3|-|TRBJ1-2|-|15
TGTGCCAGAAGCCCCCCCCCGGGTCGGATGTATGGCTACACCTTC
CARSPPPGRMYGYTF
>TRBV24-1|-|TRBJ2-3|-|13
TGTGCCACCAGCGACACCTTCACAGATACGCAGTATTTT
CATSDTFTDTQYF
>TRBV5-1|-|TRBJ2-5|-|13
TGCGCCAGCAGCTTGTTTGTGGGGGAGACCCAGTACTTC
CASSLFVGETQYF
>TRBV25-1|-|TRBJ1-6|few|14
TGTGCCAGCAGTGAAGGGGCTACGAATTCACCCCTCCACTTT
CASSEGATNSPLHF
>TRBV7-9|-|TRBJ2-3|-|15
TGTGCCAGCAGCTTGGGGGTCGGGTTCACAGATACGCAGTATTTT
CASSLGVGFTDTQYF
>TRBV19|TRBD1|TRBJ2-6|-|18
TGTGCCAGTAGTATTGGACAGGGGCACGTCTCTGGGGCCAACGTCCTGACTTTC
CASSIGQGHVSGANVLTF
>TRBV25-1|TRBD1|TRBJ1-2|-|14
TGTGCCAGCCGGAAGGGGGCCGGGGCCTATGGCTACACCTTC
CASRKGAGAYGYTF
>TRBV7-2|TRBD1|TRBJ2-7|-|14
TGTGCCAGCAGCGGACGACAGGGGGCCTACGAGCAGTACTTC
CASSGRQGAYEQYF
>TRBV6-5|TRBD1|TRBJ2-1|-|15
TGTGCCAGCAGCCGAGACAGGGGCTCCTACAATGAGCAGTTCTTC
CASSRDRGSYNEQFF
>TRBV5-6|-|TRBJ2-2|-|14
TGTGCCAGCAGCTTCGGTACCCGCACCGGGGAGCTGTTTTTT
CASSFGTRTGELFF